The T cell receptor beta chain described here comes from a study of blood T cell repertoires in COVID-19. In this sample, this clone turned up once. The V gene end was trimmed by 4 bases and the J gene end by 5 bases; junction bases not matched to a gene: 14. The CDR3 contains 16 residues. Germline CDR1 SGDLS, CDR2 YYNGEE. Libraries were prepared by immunoSEQ multiplex PCR; TCRdb keeps only in-frame clonotypes and omits some of them. The sample carries 200,000 to 300,000 clones, around 90% recorded once. This clonotype was sampled from a man between 25 and 39 years old with COVID-19, enrolled during active disease. The sample was peripheral blood. The chain recombines TRBV9 with TRBJ1-2, with 7 bases that match TRBD1. CDR3 loop: CASSPGSSGQVYGYTF. In nucleotides, the CDR3 is TGTGCCAGCAGCCCAGGATCCAGTGGACAGGTTTATGGCTACACCTTC.